The clone carrying this T cell receptor (beta chain) was seen just once. Clones were sequenced by immunoSEQ multiplex PCR, and TCRdb holds only the in-frame ones, with some missing. The table has more than 80,000 clones, nearly 95% seen once. This CDR3 is 15 amino acids long. V was trimmed by 3 bases and J by 0 bases, leaving 11 bases between them. Germline CDR1 is KGHSH and CDR2 is LQKENI. This specimen belongs to a study of T cell changes during pregnancy in multiple sclerosis. The receptor was derived from a female donor with multiple sclerosis, enrolled in a pregnancy study. The sample was peripheral blood, taken in the second trimester of pregnancy. This chain joins TRBV18 and TRBJ1-1; no clear D gene. CDR3 nucleotides: TGTGCCAGCTCACCGACTCGCGATATGAACACTGAAGCTTTCTTT. Protein: CASSPTRDMNTEAFF.